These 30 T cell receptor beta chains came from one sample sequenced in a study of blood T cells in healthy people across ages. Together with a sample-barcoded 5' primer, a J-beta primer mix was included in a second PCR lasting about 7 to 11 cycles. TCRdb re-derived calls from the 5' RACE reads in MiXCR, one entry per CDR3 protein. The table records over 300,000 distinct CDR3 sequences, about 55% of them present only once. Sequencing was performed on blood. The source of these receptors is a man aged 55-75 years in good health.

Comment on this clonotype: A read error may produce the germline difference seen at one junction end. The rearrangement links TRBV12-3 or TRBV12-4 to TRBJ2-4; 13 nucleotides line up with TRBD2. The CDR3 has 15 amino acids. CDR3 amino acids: CAGSASGLAGKEQYF. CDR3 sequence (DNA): TGTGCCGGCAGTGCCTCGGGACTAGCGGGGAAAGAGCAGTACTTC.

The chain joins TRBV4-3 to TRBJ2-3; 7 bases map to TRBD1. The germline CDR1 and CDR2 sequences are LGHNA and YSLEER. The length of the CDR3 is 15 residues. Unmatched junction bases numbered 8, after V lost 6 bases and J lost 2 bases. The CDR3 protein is CASSKGAHPTDTQYF. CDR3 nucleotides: TGCGCCAGCAGTAAGGGGGCCCACCCCACAGATACGCAGTATTTT.

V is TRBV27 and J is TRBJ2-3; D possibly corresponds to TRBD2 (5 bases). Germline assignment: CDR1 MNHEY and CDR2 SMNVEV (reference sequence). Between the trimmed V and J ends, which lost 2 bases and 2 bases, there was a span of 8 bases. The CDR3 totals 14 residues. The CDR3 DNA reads TGTGCCAGCAGTTTAGGACTTACCACAGATACGCAGTATTTT. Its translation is CASSLGLTTDTQYF.

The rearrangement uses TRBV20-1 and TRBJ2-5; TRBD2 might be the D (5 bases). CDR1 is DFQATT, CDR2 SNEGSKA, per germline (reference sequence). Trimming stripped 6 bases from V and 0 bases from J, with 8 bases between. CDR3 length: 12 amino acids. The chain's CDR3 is CSADGNQETQYF. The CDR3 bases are TGCAGTGCGGACGGGAACCAAGAGACCCAGTACTTC.

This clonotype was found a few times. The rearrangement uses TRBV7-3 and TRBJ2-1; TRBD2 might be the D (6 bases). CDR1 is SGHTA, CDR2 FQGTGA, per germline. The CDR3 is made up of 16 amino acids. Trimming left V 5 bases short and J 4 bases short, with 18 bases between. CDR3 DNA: TGTGCCAGCAGCATGGATAGCGGAGCTAGTTACAATGAGCAGTTCTTC. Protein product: CASSMDSGASYNEQFF.

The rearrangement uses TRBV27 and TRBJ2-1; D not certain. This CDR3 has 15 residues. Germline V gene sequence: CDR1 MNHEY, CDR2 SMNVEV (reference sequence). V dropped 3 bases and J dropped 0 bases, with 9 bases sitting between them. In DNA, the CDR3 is TGTGCCAGCAGTTTTTCGCTCAACTCCTACAATGAGCAGTTCTTC. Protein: CASSFSLNSYNEQFF.

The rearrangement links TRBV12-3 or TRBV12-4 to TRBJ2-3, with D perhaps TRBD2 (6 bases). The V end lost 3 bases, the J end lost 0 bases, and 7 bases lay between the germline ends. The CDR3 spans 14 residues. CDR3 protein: CASSFGGSTDTQYF. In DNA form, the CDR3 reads TGTGCCAGCAGTTTCGGGGGAAGCACAGATACGCAGTATTTT.

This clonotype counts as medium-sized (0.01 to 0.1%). The CDR3 DNA follows: TGCAGCGTTGAAGGGCTGGACTATGGCTACACCTTC. Protein: CSVEGLDYGYTF. The chain employs TRBV29-1 and TRBJ1-2, with no clear D. This CDR3 has 12 residues. The germline V gene has CDR1 SQVTM and CDR2 ANQGSEA. Trimming pared 1 base from V and 3 bases from J, leaving 6 bases between.

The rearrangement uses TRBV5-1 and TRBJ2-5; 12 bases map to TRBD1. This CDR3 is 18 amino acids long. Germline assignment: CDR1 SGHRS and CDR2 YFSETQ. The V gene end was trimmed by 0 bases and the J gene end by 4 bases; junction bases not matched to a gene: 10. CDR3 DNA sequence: TGCGCCAGCAGCTTGGCCGGGGGGACAGGGGGCTTCGTAGAGACCCAGTACTTC. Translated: CASSLAGGTGGFVETQYF.

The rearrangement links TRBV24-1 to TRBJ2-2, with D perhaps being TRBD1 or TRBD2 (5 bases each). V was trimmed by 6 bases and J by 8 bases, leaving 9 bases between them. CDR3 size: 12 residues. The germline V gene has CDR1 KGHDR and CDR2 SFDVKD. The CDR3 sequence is CATSRDVGELFF. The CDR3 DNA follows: TGTGCCACCAGTCGGGACGTGGGGGAGCTGTTTTTT.

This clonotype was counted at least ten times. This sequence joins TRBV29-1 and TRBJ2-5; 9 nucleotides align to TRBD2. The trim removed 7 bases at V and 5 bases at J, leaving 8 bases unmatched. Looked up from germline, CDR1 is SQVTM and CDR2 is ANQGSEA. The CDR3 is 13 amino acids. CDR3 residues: CSGAGGPGETQYF. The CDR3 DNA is TGCAGCGGTGCGGGAGGGCCAGGGGAGACCCAGTACTTC.

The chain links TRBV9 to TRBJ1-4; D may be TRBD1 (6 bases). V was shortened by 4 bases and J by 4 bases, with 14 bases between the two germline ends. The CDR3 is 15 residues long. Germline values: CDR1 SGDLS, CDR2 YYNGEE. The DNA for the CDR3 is TGTGCCAGCAGCAATAGCGGGACACTTAATGAAAAACTGTTTTTT. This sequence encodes CASSNSGTLNEKLFF.

The CDR3 is CASSLKGLRLAGRGQFF. The CDR3 DNA reads TGTGCCAGCAGTTTAAAGGGTTTGAGACTAGCGGGTAGGGGGCAGTTCTTC. The chain carries TRBV12-3 or TRBV12-4 and TRBJ2-1; 10 bases fit TRBD2. The CDR3 is 17 amino acids. Trimming cost V 2 bases and J 12 bases; bases outside gene matches: 16.

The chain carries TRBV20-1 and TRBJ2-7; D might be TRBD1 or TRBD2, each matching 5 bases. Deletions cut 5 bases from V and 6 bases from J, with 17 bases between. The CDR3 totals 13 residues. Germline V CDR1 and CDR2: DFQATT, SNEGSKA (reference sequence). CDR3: CSASPGRVGEQYF. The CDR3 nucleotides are TGCAGTGCTTCCCCGGGACGGGTGGGCGAGCAGTACTTC.

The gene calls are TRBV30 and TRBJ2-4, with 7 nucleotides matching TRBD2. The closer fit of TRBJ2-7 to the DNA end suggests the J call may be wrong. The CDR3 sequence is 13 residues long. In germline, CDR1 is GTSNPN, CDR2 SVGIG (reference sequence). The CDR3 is CAWRSGNPYEQYF. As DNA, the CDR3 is TGTGCCTGGAGAAGCGGGAACCCCTACGAGCAGTACTTC.

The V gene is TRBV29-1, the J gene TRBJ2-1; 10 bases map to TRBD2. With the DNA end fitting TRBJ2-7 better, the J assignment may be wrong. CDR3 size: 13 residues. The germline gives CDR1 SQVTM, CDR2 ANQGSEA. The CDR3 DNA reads TGCAGCGGCCGGACTAGCGGTTACAATGAGCAGTACTTC. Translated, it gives CSGRTSGYNEQYF.

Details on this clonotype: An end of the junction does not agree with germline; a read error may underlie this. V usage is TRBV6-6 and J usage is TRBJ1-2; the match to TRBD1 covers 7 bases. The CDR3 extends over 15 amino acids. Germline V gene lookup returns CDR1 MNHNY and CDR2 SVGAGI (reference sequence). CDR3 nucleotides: TGTCCCAGCAGTGACACCCTCCGGGACAGCTATAGCTACACCTTC. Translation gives CPSSDTLRDSYSYTF.

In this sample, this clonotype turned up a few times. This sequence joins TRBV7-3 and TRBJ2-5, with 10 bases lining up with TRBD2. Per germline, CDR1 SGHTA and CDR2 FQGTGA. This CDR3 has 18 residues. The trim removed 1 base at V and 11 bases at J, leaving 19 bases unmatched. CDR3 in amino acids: CASSLMPSGSWLLGEQYF. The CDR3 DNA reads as TGTGCCAGCAGCTTAATGCCTAGCGGGAGCTGGTTATTAGGTGAGCAGTACTTC.

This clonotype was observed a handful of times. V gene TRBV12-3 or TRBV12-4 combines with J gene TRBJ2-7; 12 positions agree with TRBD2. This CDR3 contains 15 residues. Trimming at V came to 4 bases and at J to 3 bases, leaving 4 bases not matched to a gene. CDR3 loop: CASSSRTSGDYEQYF. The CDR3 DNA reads TGTGCCAGCAGTTCCCGGACTAGCGGGGACTACGAGCAGTACTTC.

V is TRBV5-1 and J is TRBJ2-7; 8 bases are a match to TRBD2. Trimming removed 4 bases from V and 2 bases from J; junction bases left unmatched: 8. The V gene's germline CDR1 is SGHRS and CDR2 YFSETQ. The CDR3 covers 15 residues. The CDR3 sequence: CASSTTGTSTYEQYF. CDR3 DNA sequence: TGCGCCAGCAGCACCACCGGGACTAGTACCTACGAGCAGTACTTC. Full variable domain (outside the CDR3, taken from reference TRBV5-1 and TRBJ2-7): KAGVTQTPRYLIKTRGQQVTLSCSPISGHRSVSWYQQTPGQGLQFLFEYFSETQRNKGNFPGRFSGRQFSNSRSEMNVSTLELGDSALYLCASSTTGTSTYEQYFGPGTRLTVT.

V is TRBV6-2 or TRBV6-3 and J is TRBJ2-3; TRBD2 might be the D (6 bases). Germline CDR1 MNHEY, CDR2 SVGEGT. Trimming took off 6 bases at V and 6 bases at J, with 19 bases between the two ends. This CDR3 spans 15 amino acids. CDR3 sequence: CASSELAPGRDTQYF. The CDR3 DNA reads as TGTGCCAGCAGCGAACTAGCCCCAGGTCGGGATACGCAGTATTTT.

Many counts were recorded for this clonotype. CDR3 amino acids: CASRKDRGYGYTF. CDR3 sequence (DNA): TGTGCCAGCAGGAAGGACAGGGGCTATGGCTACACCTTC. V and J are TRBV25-1 and TRBJ1-2; 9 bases are a match to TRBD1. This CDR3 region has 13 residues. V lost 6 bases and J lost 4; bases outside the gene matches: 3. CDR1 is MGHDK, CDR2 SYGVNS, per germline.

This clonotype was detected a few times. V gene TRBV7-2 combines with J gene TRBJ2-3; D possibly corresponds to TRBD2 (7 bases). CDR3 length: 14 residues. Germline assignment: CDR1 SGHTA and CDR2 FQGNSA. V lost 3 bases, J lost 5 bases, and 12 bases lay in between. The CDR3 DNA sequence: TGTGCCAGCAGCTTGGGGGGCGGGGGAGATACGCAGTATTTT. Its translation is CASSLGGGGDTQYF.

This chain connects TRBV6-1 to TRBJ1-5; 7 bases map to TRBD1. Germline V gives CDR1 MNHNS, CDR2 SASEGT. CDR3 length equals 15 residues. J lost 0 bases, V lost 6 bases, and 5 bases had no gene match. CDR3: CASRFDRASNQPQHF. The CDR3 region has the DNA TGTGCCAGCAGATTTGACAGGGCTAGCAATCAGCCCCAGCATTTT.

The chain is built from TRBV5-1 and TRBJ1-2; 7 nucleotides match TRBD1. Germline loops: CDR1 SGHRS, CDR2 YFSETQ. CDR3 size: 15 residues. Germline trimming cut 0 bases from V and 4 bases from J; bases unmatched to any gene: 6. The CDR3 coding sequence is TGCGCCAGCAGCTTGGGGGACAGACTGGGCTATGGCTACACCTTC. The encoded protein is CASSLGDRLGYGYTF.

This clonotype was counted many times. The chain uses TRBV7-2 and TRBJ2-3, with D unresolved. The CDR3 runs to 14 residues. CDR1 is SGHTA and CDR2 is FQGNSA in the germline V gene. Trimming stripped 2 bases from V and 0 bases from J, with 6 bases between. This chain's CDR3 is CASSLSGSTDTQYF. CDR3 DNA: TGTGCCAGCAGCTTATCTGGGAGCACAGATACGCAGTATTTT.

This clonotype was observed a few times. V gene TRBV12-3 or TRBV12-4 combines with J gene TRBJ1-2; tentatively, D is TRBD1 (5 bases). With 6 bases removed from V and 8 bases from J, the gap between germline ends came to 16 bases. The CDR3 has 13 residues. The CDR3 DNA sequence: TGTGCCAGCAGCCAGACGGGGGGTCGGGGCTACACCTTC. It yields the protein CASSQTGGRGYTF.

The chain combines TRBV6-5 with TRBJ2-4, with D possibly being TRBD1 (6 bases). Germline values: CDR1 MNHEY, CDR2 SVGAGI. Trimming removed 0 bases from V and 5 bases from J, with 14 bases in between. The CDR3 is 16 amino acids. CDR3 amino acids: CASSYSQGPGENIQYF. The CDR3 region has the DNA TGTGCCAGCAGTTACTCGCAGGGGCCCGGTGAAAACATTCAGTACTTC.

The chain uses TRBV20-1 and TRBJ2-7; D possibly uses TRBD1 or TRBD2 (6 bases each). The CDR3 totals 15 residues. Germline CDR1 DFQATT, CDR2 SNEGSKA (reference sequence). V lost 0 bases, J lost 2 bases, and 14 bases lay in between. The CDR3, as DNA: TGCAGTGCTAGAGATCAAGGGGGGCGGACCTACGAGCAGTACTTC. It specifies CSARDQGGRTYEQYF.

The CDR3 nucleotides are TGTGCCAGCAGCTTCACAGGGCTGAACACTGAAGCTTTCTTT. It codes for CASSFTGLNTEAFF. The V gene is TRBV7-2, the J gene TRBJ1-1, with D possibly matching TRBD1 (6 bases). Trimming left V 3 bases short and J 0 bases short, with 8 bases between. This CDR3 has 14 residues. Germline CDR1 and CDR2: SGHTA and FQGNSA.